Sequencing of this T cell receptor beta chain was carried out in a study of CD8 T cells in Susac syndrome. CDR1 and CDR2 from the germline V gene are MNHEY and SMNVEV (reference sequence). The CDR3 contains 16 residues. With V trimmed by 3 bases and J by 2 bases, 10 bases remained unmatched. RNA was extracted with the RNeasy kit, and a quantity of about 0.45 to 1 ug was reverse transcribed using random hexamers. TCRdb redid the calling of the immunoSEQ multiplex PCR reads with MiXCR, one entry per CDR3 protein. Here the sample spans fewer than 150,000 distinct CDR3 sequences, nearly 95% being singletons.

The sequenced sample consisted of CD8+ T cells from PBMCs. This chain links TRBV27 with TRBJ2-7; the match to TRBD1 covers 7 bases. The sequence was collected from a human donor in good health. In DNA, the CDR3 is TGTGCCAGCAGTTTTTCCCACAGGACAGGAGCCTACGAGCAGTACTTC. It specifies CASSFSHRTGAYEQYF.